One sample yielded the 19 T cell receptor beta chains listed below, sequenced in a study of OX40 agonist ivuxolimab in advanced cancers. TCRdb's copy holds only in-frame clones and misses some; the assay was immunoSEQ multiplex PCR. Among 15,000 to 20,000 clones listed, over 70% were seen once. Here the sequenced sample was CD4+ or CD8+ T cells sorted from blood, taken in a trial of the OX40 agonist ivuxolimab. These receptor sequences come from an adult with an advanced solid tumor such as melanoma, head and neck, liver or kidney cancer.

The chain recombines TRBV28 with TRBJ2-7; D remains ambiguous. The CDR3 consists of 13 residues. V was cut by 1 base and J by 3 bases, with 7 bases left in between. The germline CDR1 and CDR2 sequences are MDHEN and SYDVKM. CDR3 loop: CASSLFRVYEQYF. The CDR3 DNA sequence: TGTGCCAGCAGTTTATTTCGGGTCTACGAGCAGTACTTC.

This chain connects TRBV13 to TRBJ2-7, with 7 bases that match TRBD2. CDR3 length: 15 residues. CDR1 and CDR2 from the germline V gene are PRHDT and FYEKMQ (reference sequence). Losses at the gene ends were 5 bases for V and 0 bases for J; bases not matched to a gene: 7. The CDR3 sequence is CASSPRSGGSYEQYF. For the CDR3, the DNA is TGTGCCAGCAGCCCCCGTTCGGGAGGCTCCTACGAGCAGTACTTC. Full variable domain (remainder filled in from reference TRBV13 and TRBJ2-7): AAGVIQSPRHLIKEKRETATLKCYPIPRHDTVYWYQQGPGQDPQFLISFYEKMQSDKGSIPDRFSAQQFSDYHSELNMSSLELGDSALYFCASSPRSGGSYEQYFGPGTRLTVT.

In regard to this clone: One junction end disagrees with the germline gene, perhaps due to a read error. This sequence joins TRBV29-1 and TRBJ2-2, with 13 bases that match TRBD2. Germline V lookup: CDR1 SQVTM, CDR2 ANQGSEA. The CDR3 runs to 16 residues. CDR3 coding DNA: TGCAGCGTTGAACTCGGGACTAGCGGGAACCCCGGGGAGCTGTTTTTT. It encodes CSVELGTSGNPGELFF.

The gene calls are TRBV13 and TRBJ2-7; D is unclear. The germline V and J ends were trimmed by 3 bases and 2 bases, with 8 bases remaining between them. Germline lookup yields CDR1 PRHDT and CDR2 FYEKMQ (reference sequence). This CDR3 region has 13 residues. CDR3 in amino acids: CASSFGRTYEQYF. DNA of the CDR3: TGTGCCAGCAGCTTTGGTCGGACCTACGAGCAGTACTTC.

The J gene is TRBJ2-7, the V gene TRBV28; 8 bases map to TRBD2. Germline-derived CDR1 and CDR2 are MDHEN and SYDVKM. The trim removed 6 bases at V and 6 bases at J, leaving 10 bases unmatched. This CDR3 has 14 residues. The CDR3 DNA reads as TGTGCCAGCAGATCTAGCGGGTTTTTCTTCGAGCAGTACTTC. This sequence encodes CASRSSGFFFEQYF.

This chain links TRBV7-7 with TRBJ2-6, with no clear D. The V gene's germline CDR1 is SSHAT and CDR2 FNYEAQ (reference sequence). CDR3 length equals 18 residues. Trimming took off 5 bases at V and 5 bases at J, with 22 bases between the two ends. The CDR3, as DNA: TGTGCCAGCAGCCCGTCAAGAGTGCCACAAAGTCGGGCCAACGTCCTGACTTTC. Amino acids: CASSPSRVPQSRANVLTF.

V gene TRBV2 combines with J gene TRBJ2-1, with D perhaps matching TRBD1 or TRBD2 (5 bases each). Germline values: CDR1 SNHLY, CDR2 FYNNEI. V lost 5 bases to trimming and J lost 5 bases, with 16 bases between them. This CDR3 has 15 amino acids. DNA of the CDR3: TGTGCCAGCAGTCCCTTTGAGGGGCCCAACAATGAGCAGTTCTTC. The encoded protein is CASSPFEGPNNEQFF.

In its sample, this clone was seen once. V and J are TRBV11-2 and TRBJ2-3, with D possibly being TRBD1 or TRBD2 (6 bases each). Germline CDR1 is SGHAT and CDR2 is FQNNGV. The CDR3 has 14 residues. Trimming removed 5 bases at V and 1 base at J, with 10 bases between. The CDR3 region is CASSGGGGTDTQYF. The CDR3 region has the DNA TGTGCCAGCAGCGGGGGCGGGGGCACAGATACGCAGTATTTT.

CDR3 sequence (DNA): TGCAGCGTGGTTGGGGTTTCGCAACCTGAAGCTTTCTTT. Amino acids: CSVVGVSQPEAFF. V is TRBV29-1 and J is TRBJ1-1; no firm D call. The CDR3 has 13 amino acids. V lost 6 bases and J 6 bases, leaving 17 bases between the germline ends. Germline V CDR1 and CDR2: SQVTM, ANQGSEA.

The gene calls are TRBV29-1 and TRBJ1-1; 7 positions agree with TRBD1. CDR1 is SQVTM, CDR2 ANQGSEA, per germline. This CDR3 contains 13 residues. V was clipped by 3 bases and J by 7 bases; unmatched bases: 8. The CDR3 spells CSVEGPYRGEAFF. CDR3 sequence (DNA): TGCAGCGTTGAGGGCCCTTACAGGGGTGAAGCTTTCTTT.

The genes are TRBV11-2 and TRBJ1-1; no definite D call. Trimming removed 0 bases from V and 8 bases from J, with 7 bases in between. The CDR3 runs 12 residues. CDR1 and CDR2 (germline): SGHAT, FQNNGV. CDR3 sequence (DNA): TGTGCCAGCAGCTTAGATCTAAAGGAAGCTTTCTTT. It specifies CASSLDLKEAFF.

V gene TRBV4-1 combines with J gene TRBJ1-2; D is possibly TRBD1 (6 bases). The CDR3 is 14 amino acids. Between the trimmed V and J ends, which lost 0 bases and 3 bases, there was a span of 8 bases. Germline CDR1 and CDR2: MGHRA and YSYEKL. CDR3 loop: CASSQDEGDYGYTF. The CDR3, as DNA: TGCGCCAGCAGCCAAGATGAGGGGGACTATGGCTACACCTTC.

V and J are TRBV5-5 and TRBJ2-7; weak D call: TRBD2 (7 bases). This CDR3 contains 12 residues. Germline V gene lookup returns CDR1 SGHKS and CDR2 YYEKEE (reference sequence). Trimming took off 5 bases at V and 7 bases at J, with 13 bases between the two ends. The CDR3 DNA sequence: TGTGCCAGCAGTTCACAGGGAGGGGAGCAGTACTTC. As protein: CASSSQGGEQYF.

V gene TRBV10-3 combines with J gene TRBJ1-1; 8 nucleotides agree with TRBD1. CDR1 and CDR2 from the germline V gene are ENHRY and SYGVKD. This CDR3 is built from 14 residues. V shed 5 bases, J shed 1 base, and the junction held 3 bases outside the gene matches. Here the CDR3 DNA reads TGTGCCATCAGTACGGACAGGGCGAACACTGAAGCTTTCTTT. It encodes CAISTDRANTEAFF.

The V and J genes are TRBV11-2 and TRBJ2-7; TRBD1 or TRBD2 may be the D gene (5 bases each). There are 14 residues in the CDR3. Trimming took off 4 bases at V and 2 bases at J, with 12 bases between the two ends. Looked up from germline, CDR1 is SGHAT and CDR2 is FQNNGV. In DNA form, the CDR3 reads TGTGCCAGCAGCTACGACGGGACGGCCTACGAGCAGTACTTC. Translated, it gives CASSYDGTAYEQYF.

This clone is medium-sized. CDR3 sequence (DNA): TGCGCCAGCAGCCAAACTTCCGGGACAGGGGTCGAGCAGTACTTC. It is translated as CASSQTSGTGVEQYF. The chain links TRBV5-1 to TRBJ2-7, with 10 bases that match TRBD1. The CDR3 runs 15 residues. From germline, CDR1 is SGHRS and CDR2 YFSETQ. The V gene end was trimmed by 4 bases and the J gene end by 6 bases; junction bases not matched to a gene: 10. The entire variable domain, with the rest obtained from reference TRBV5-1 and TRBJ2-7, is as follows: KAGVTQTPRYLIKTRGQQVTLSCSPISGHRSVSWYQQTPGQGLQFLFEYFSETQRNKGNFPGRFSGRQFSNSRSEMNVSTLELGDSALYLCASSQTSGTGVEQYFGPGTRLTVT.

CDR3 nucleotide sequence: TGTGCCAGCAGTTTATTTTTCCTAGACAGGGCTAATGAAAAACTGTTTTTT. Its translation is CASSLFFLDRANEKLFF. The V call is TRBV28, the J call TRBJ1-4, with 7 bases lining up with TRBD1. Germline V gene data show CDR1 as MDHEN and CDR2 as SYDVKM. This CDR3 is built from 17 residues. J gave up 3 bases and V 1 base, and 8 bases lay outside the gene matches. Full variable domain (remainder filled in from reference TRBV28 and TRBJ1-4): DVKVTQSSRYLVKRTGEKVFLECVQDMDHENMFWYRQDPGLGLRLIYFSYDVKMKEKGDIPEGYSVSREKKERFSLILESASTNQTSMYLCASSLFFLDRANEKLFFGSGTQLSVL.

This clone was detected only once. The rearrangement links TRBV27 to TRBJ1-4; 8 nucleotides agree with TRBD1. Germline CDR1 and CDR2: MNHEY and SMNVEV (reference sequence). Losses at the gene ends were 11 bases for V and 1 base for J; bases not matched to a gene: 6. The CDR3 sequence is 14 residues long. The CDR3 region is CAVGRGLTNEKLFF. In nucleotides, the CDR3 is TGTGCCGTCGGCAGGGGGCTAACTAATGAAAAACTGTTTTTT.

This sequence joins TRBV5-1 and TRBJ2-3, with TRBD2 identical over 10 bases. Germline assignment: CDR1 SGHRS and CDR2 YFSETQ. The CDR3 consists of 18 residues. Losses at the gene ends were 4 bases for V and 4 bases for J; bases not matched to a gene: 15. The CDR3 DNA reads as TGCGCCAGCAGCGGCGGGTGGCTAGCGGGAGTTTCGGCAGATACGCAGTATTTT. Protein: CASSGGWLAGVSADTQYF. Filled out from reference TRBV5-1 and TRBJ2-3, the complete variable domain reads KAGVTQTPRYLIKTRGQQVTLSCSPISGHRSVSWYQQTPGQGLQFLFEYFSETQRNKGNFPGRFSGRQFSNSRSEMNVSTLELGDSALYLCASSGGWLAGVSADTQYFGPGTRLTVL.